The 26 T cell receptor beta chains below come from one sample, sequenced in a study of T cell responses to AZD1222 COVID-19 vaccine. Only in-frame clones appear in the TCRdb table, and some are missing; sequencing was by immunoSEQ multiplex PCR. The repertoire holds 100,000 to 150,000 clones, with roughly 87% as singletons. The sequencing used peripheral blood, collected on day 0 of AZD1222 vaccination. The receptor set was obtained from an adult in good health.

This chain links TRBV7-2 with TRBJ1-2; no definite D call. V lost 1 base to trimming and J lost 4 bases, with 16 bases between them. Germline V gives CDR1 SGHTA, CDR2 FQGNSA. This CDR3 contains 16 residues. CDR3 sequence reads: CASSLGGRQPTYGYTF. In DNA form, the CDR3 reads TGTGCCAGCAGCTTAGGCGGTAGGCAGCCGACCTATGGCTACACCTTC.

CDR3 region: CASSPDLNTEAFF. In DNA form, the CDR3 reads TGTGCCAGCTCACCAGACCTTAACACTGAAGCTTTCTTT. V and J are TRBV18 and TRBJ1-1; D is unresolved. Trimming stripped 2 bases from V and 2 bases from J, with 6 bases between. The CDR3 sequence is 13 residues long. Germline values: CDR1 KGHSH, CDR2 LQKENI.

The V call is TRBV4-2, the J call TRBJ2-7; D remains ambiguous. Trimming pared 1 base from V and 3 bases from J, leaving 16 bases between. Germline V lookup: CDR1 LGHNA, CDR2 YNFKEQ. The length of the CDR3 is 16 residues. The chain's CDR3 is CASSQGRIPADYEQYF. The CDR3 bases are TGTGCCAGCAGCCAAGGTCGGATCCCTGCCGACTACGAGCAGTACTTC.

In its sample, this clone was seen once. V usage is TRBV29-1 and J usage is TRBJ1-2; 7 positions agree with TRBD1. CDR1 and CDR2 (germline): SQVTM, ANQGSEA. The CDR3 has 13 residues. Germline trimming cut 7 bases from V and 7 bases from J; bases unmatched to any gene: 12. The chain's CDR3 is CSATGTAGGGYTF. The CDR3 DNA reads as TGCAGCGCGACTGGGACAGCCGGGGGTGGCTACACCTTC.

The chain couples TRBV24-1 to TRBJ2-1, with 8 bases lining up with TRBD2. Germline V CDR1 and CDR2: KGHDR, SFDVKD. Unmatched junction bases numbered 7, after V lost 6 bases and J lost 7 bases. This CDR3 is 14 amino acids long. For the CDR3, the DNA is TGTGCCACCAGTCCTCGGGGGGGTCGGAATGAGCAGTTCTTC. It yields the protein CATSPRGGRNEQFF.

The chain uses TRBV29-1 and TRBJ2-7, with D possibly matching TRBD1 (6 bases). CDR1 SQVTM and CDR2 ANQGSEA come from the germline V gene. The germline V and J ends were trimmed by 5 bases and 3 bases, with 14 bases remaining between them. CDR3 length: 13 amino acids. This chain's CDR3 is CSVYQGIGYEQYF. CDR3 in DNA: TGCAGCGTTTATCAGGGGATCGGCTACGAGCAGTACTTC.

The CDR3 DNA sequence: TGTGCCAGTAGTTCGGACTGGGGTCGGGGCTACGAGCAGTACTTC. Protein sequence: CASSSDWGRGYEQYF. The chain has TRBV19 and TRBJ2-7; TRBD2 might be the D (5 bases). The germline V gene has CDR1 LNHDA and CDR2 SQIVND (reference sequence). Trimming stripped 5 bases from V and 3 bases from J, with 17 bases between. This CDR3 has 15 residues.

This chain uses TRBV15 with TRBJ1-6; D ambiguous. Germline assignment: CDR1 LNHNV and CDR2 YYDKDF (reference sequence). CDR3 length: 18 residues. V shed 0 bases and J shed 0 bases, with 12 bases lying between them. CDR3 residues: CATSRDSGFSSYNSPLHF. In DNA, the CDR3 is TGTGCCACCAGCAGAGATTCGGGCTTCAGCTCCTATAATTCACCCCTCCACTTT.

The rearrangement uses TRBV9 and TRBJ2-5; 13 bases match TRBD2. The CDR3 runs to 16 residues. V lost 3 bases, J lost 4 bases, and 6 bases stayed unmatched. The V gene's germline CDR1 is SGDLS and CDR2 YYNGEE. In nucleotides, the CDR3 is TGTGCCAGCAGCGCCACTAGCGGGAGGGCCAGAGAGACCCAGTACTTC. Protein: CASSATSGRARETQYF. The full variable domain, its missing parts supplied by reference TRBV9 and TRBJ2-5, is DSGVTQTPKHLITATGQRVTLRCSPRSGDLSVYWYQQSLDQGLQFLIQYYNGEERAKGNILERFSAQQFPDLHSELNLSSLELGDSALYFCASSATSGRARETQYFGPGTRLLVL.

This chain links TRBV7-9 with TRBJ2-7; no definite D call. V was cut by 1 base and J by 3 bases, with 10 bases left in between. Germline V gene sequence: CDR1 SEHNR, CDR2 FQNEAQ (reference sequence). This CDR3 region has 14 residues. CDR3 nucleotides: TGTGCCAGCAGCTTAGAAGAAGGAGTCTACGAGCAGTACTTC. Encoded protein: CASSLEEGVYEQYF.

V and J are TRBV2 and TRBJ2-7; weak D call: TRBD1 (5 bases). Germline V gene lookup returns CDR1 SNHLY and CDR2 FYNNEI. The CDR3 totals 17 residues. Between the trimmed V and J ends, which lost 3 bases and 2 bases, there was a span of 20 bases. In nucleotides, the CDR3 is TGTGCCAGCAGTGAGTCCTTAGACCCAGGGAATCCCTACGAGCAGTACTTC. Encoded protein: CASSESLDPGNPYEQYF.

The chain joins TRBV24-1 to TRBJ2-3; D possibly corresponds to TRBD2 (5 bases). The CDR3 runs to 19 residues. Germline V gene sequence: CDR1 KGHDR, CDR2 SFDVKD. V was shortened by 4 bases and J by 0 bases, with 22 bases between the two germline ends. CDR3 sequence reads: CATSDPDLTRASSTDTQYF. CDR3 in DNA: TGTGCCACCAGTGACCCGGACTTGACCCGCGCATCTAGCACAGATACGCAGTATTTT.

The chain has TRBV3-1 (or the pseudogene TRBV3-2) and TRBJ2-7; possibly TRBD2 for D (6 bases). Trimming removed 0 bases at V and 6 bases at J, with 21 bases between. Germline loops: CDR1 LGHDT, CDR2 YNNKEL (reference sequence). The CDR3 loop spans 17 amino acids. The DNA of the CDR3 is TGTGCCAGCAGCCAAGAAAGGATTGGGCAGGGACTCGTCGAGCAGTACTTC. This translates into CASSQERIGQGLVEQYF.

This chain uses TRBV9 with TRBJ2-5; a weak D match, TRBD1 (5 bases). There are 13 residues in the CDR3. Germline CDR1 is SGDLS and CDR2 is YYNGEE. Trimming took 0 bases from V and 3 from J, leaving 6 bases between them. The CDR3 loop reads CASSVGGEETQYF. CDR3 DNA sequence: TGTGCCAGCAGCGTAGGGGGCGAAGAGACCCAGTACTTC. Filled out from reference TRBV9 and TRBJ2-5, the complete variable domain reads DSGVTQTPKHLITATGQRVTLRCSPRSGDLSVYWYQQSLDQGLQFLIQYYNGEERAKGNILERFSAQQFPDLHSELNLSSLELGDSALYFCASSVGGEETQYFGPGTRLLVL.

Here the CDR3 reads CSVADRGPYEQYF. The CDR3 nucleotides are TGCAGCGTTGCCGACAGGGGGCCCTACGAGCAGTACTTC. V and J are TRBV29-1 and TRBJ2-7; 10 bases are shared with TRBD1. In germline, CDR1 is SQVTM, CDR2 ANQGSEA. The CDR3 loop spans 13 amino acids. Trimming cost V 4 bases and J 2 bases; bases outside gene matches: 2.

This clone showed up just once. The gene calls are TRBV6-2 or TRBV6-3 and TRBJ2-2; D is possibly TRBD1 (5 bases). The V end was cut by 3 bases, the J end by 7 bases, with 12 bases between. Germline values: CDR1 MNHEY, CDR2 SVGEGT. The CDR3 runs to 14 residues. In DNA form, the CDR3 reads TGTGCCAGCAGTTATCAGGGTTTGGACGGGGAGCTGTTTTTT. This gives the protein CASSYQGLDGELFF.

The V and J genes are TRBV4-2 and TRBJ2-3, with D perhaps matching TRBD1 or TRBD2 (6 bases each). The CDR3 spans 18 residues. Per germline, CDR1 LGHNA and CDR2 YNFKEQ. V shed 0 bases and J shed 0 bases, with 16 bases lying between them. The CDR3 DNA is TGTGCCAGCAGCCAAGAAGGGGGGCGGGGCCTTAGCACAGATACGCAGTATTTT. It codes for CASSQEGGRGLSTDTQYF.

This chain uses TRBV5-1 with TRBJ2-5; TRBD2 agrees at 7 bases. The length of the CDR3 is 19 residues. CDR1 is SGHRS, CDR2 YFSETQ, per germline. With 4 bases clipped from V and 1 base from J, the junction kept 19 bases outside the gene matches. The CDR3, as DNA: TGCGCCAGCAGCCCTAGCCCGACGGGGGGTATCAGCTTCCAAGAGACCCAGTACTTC. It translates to CASSPSPTGGISFQETQYF.

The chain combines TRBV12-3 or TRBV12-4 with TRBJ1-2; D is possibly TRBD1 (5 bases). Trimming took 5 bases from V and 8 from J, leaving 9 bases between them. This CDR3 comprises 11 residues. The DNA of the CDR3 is TGTGCCAGCAGTCCAGGGTCGGGCTACACCTTC. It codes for CASSPGSGYTF.

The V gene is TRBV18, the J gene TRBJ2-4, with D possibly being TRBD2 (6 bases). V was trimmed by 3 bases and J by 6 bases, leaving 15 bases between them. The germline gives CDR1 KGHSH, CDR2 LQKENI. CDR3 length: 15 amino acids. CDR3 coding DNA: TGTGCCAGCTCACCGGGTGGAGGGTACGGAAACATTCAGTACTTC. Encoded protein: CASSPGGGYGNIQYF.

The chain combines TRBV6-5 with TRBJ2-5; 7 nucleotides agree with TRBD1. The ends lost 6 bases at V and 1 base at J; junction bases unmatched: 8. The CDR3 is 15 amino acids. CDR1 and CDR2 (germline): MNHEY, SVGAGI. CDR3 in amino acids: CASSTDRAFQETQYF. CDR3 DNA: TGTGCCAGCAGCACCGACAGGGCCTTCCAAGAGACCCAGTACTTC.

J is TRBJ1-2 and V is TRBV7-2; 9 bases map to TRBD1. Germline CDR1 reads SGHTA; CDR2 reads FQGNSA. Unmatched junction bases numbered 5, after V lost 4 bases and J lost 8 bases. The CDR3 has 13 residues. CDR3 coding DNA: TGTGCCAGCAGCTCGGACAGGGGTCGCGGCTACACCTTC. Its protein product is CASSSDRGRGYTF.

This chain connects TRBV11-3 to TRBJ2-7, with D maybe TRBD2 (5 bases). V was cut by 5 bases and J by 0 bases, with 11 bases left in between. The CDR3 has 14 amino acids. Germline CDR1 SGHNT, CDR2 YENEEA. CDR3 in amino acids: CASSPGSNSYEQYF. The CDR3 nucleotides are TGTGCCAGCAGCCCGGGGAGTAACTCCTACGAGCAGTACTTC.

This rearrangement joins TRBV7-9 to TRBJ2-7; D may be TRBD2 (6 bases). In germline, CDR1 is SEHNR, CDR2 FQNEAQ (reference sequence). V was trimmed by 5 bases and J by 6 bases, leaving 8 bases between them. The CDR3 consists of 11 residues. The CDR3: CASSGSGEQYF. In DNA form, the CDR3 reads TGTGCCAGCAGCGGTAGCGGCGAGCAGTACTTC.

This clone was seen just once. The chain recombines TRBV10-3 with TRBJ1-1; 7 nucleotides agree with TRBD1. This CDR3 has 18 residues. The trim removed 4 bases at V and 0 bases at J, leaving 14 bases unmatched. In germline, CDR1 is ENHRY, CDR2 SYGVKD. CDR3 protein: CAISGGTVMKGMNTEAFF. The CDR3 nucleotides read TGTGCCATCAGTGGGGGGACAGTTATGAAAGGGATGAACACTGAAGCTTTCTTT.

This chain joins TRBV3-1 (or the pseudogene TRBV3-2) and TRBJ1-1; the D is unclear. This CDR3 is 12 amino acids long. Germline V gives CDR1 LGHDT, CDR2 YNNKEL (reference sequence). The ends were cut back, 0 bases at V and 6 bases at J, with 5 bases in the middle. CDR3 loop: CASSQEAAEAFF. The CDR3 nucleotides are TGTGCCAGCAGCCAAGAGGCGGCTGAAGCTTTCTTT.